Listed below are T cell receptor beta chains from one sample, sequenced in a study of blood T cell repertoires in COVID-19. Here immunoSEQ multiplex PCR was the method, and the copy in TCRdb shows in-frame clones only, minus some. The repertoire includes approximately 230,000 clones, 65% to 80% of them detected once, and under 4.5% sits in the top ten. Sequencing was done on a sample of peripheral blood. All receptors come from a woman between 40 and 55 years old with active or convalescent COVID-19. Both conserved end residues are part of each CDR3. A D gene is named only where the DNA matches it firmly. Not all rows give a size; the values are once, few, many and, for expanded clones, a class.

d_call | j_call | v_call | clone_size | cdr3_nt | cdr3_aa
TRBD1 | TRBJ2-5 | TRBV10-3 | - | TGTGCCATCAGTGACCCCCCAGGGGGAGAGACCCAGTACTTC | CAISDPPGGETQYF
TRBD1 | TRBJ2-1 | TRBV7-7 | - | TGTGCTAGCAGCTTACTCAGGGGGCCTTACAATGAGCAGTTCTTC | CASSLLRGPYNEQFF
TRBD1 | TRBJ2-4 | TRBV28 | once | TGTGCCAGCAGTCCCCCAGGGGGCCGGGACATTCAGTACTTC | CASSPPGGRDIQYF
- | TRBJ1-3 | TRBV2 | few | TGTGCCAGCAGTGGGACAGAAGGGAGCGTATCTGGCCGAAACACCATATATTTT | CASSGTEGSVSGRNTIYF
- | TRBJ2-1 | TRBV30 | - | TGTGCCTGGAGTGGAGGAGGGCGCTCCTACAATGAGCAGTTCTTC | CAWSGGGRSYNEQFF
- | TRBJ1-1 | TRBV6-1 | - | TGTGCCAGCAGTGAATCGTTTGGACAATTGAACACTGAAGCTTTCTTT | CASSESFGQLNTEAFF
- | TRBJ1-1 | TRBV28 | once | TGTGCCAGCGCCAACAGGGTCCTCTTTGAAGCTTTCTTT | CASANRVLFEAFF
- | TRBJ2-1 | TRBV19 | - | TGTGCCAGTAGAAAGACTTACTCCTACAATGAGCAGTTCTTC | CASRKTYSYNEQFF
TRBD1 | TRBJ1-1 | TRBV5-5 | - | TGTGCCAGCAGCTCCATAAGACAGGGTAACACTGAAGCTTTCTTT | CASSSIRQGNTEAFF
TRBD1 | TRBJ1-5 | TRBV2 | - | TGTGCCAGCAGACCCGGACAGGGGGCGAATCAGCCCCAGCATTTT | CASRPGQGANQPQHF
TRBD1 | TRBJ1-1 | TRBV11-2 | - | TGTGCCAGCAGCAGACAGGGTGGGAACACTGAAGCTTTCTTT | CASSRQGGNTEAFF
- | TRBJ1-5 | TRBV2 | - | TGTGCCAGCAGTATGGTTCAGGCTGGGCAGCCCCAGCATTTT | CASSMVQAGQPQHF
- | TRBJ1-4 | TRBV5-1 | - | TGCGCCAGCAGCCCCTCGGGGGGGCTCGAAAAACTGTTTTTT | CASSPSGGLEKLFF
TRBD2 | TRBJ2-2 | TRBV5-6 | - | TGTGCCAGCTACCCTCTCGGCGGGGGAGTCACCGGGGAGCTGTTTTTT | CASYPLGGGVTGELFF
TRBD1 | TRBJ1-1 | TRBV19 | - | TGTGCCAGTAGTACCGACAGGGGGCACACTGAAGCTTTCTTT | CASSTDRGHTEAFF
TRBD2 | TRBJ2-2 | TRBV2 | - | TGTGCCAGCAGTGTTTGGGGGGGGAACACCGGGGAGCTGTTTTTT | CASSVWGGNTGELFF
TRBD1 | TRBJ1-2 | TRBV6-5 | - | TGTGCCAGCCTAATTGGGACAGGGACTGGCTACACCTTC | CASLIGTGTGYTF
- | TRBJ1-5 | TRBV6-5 | once | TGTGCCAGCAGTTATACTCCCAATCAGCCCCAGCATTTT | CASSYTPNQPQHF
- | TRBJ1-6 | TRBV7-9 | - | TGTGCCAGCAGCAGACAAGTCTTGGCCCTCCACTTT | CASSRQVLALHF
TRBD1 | TRBJ1-4 | TRBV4-2 | - | TGTGCCAGCAGCCAGGTATCAGGGGGTTTTAATGAAAAACTGTTTTTT | CASSQVSGGFNEKLFF
TRBD1 | TRBJ1-6 | TRBV6-4 | - | TGTGCCAGCAGTGAGGTGACAGGGAGTTCACCCCTCCACTTT | CASSEVTGSSPLHF
TRBD1 | TRBJ2-3 | TRBV11-3 | - | TGTGCCAGCAGCTTAGGGATACAGGGGGCGGCAGATACGCAGTATTTT | CASSLGIQGAADTQYF
- | TRBJ1-5 | TRBV16 | - | TGTGCCAGCAGCCCATCTGAGGGGGATCGACAGCCCCAGCATTTT | CASSPSEGDRQPQHF
TRBD2 | TRBJ2-3 | TRBV27 | - | TGTGCCAGCAGTTTTCTGGGGCGGGGGGCCGCAGATACGCAGTATTTT | CASSFLGRGAADTQYF
TRBD1 | TRBJ1-2 | TRBV6-4 | - | TGTGCCAGCAGTGTTGAGACAGGGCTGGTGTTGGGTAACTATGGCTACACCTTC | CASSVETGLVLGNYGYTF
TRBD1 | TRBJ2-3 | TRBV11-2 | - | TGTGCCAGCAGCTATGGACAGGTTGTCACAGATACGCAGTATTTT | CASSYGQVVTDTQYF
- | TRBJ1-5 | TRBV6-1 | - | TGTGCCAGCAGTGAAGGCCGGATCGGGAGCAATCAGCCCCAGCATTTT | CASSEGRIGSNQPQHF
- | TRBJ2-2 | TRBV5-1 | - | TGCGCCAGCAGCTTGAGGGGTGGAGGGGCCGGGGAGCTGTTTTTT | CASSLRGGGAGELFF
TRBD1 | TRBJ1-1 | TRBV29-1 | - | TGCAGCGTGCGACAGGGGGCCCCTGAAGCTTTCTTT | CSVRQGAPEAFF
TRBD1 | TRBJ1-1 | TRBV5-1 | - | TGCGCCAGCAGCTTAAGAGGGGGCGTTGAAGCTTTCTTT | CASSLRGGVEAFF
TRBD2 | TRBJ2-7 | TRBV29-1 | - | TGCAGCGTTGGCGGACTAGCGGGGGATTACGAGCAGTACTTC | CSVGGLAGDYEQYF
- | TRBJ1-1 | TRBV19 | - | TGTGCCAGTAGTATTTTTCGGAACACTGAAGCTTTCTTT | CASSIFRNTEAFF
- | TRBJ1-2 | TRBV5-1 | - | TGCGCCAGCAGCTCGACAGCCTCTAACTATGGCTACACCTTC | CASSSTASNYGYTF
TRBD2 | TRBJ2-1 | TRBV30 | - | TGTGCCTGGAGTGTACGTAGCGGGGTCAATGAGCAGTTCTTC | CAWSVRSGVNEQFF
- | TRBJ1-2 | TRBV6-6 | - | TGTGTTACCTCCTCTCAGGGGTCGGCGAACTATGGCTACACCTTC | CVTSSQGSANYGYTF
- | TRBJ1-1 | TRBV7-3 | - | TGTGCCAGCAGCTTAAAAGGGCGAGGGACTGAAGCTTTCTTT | CASSLKGRGTEAFF
- | TRBJ1-1 | TRBV28 | - | TGTGCCAGCAGTTTATCAGTCAGGGAGGGGGGTGAAGCTTTCTTT | CASSLSVREGGEAFF
TRBD1 | TRBJ2-2 | TRBV5-1 | - | TGCGCCAGCAGCGGGGAGACAGGGTCCACCGGGGAGCTGTTTTTT | CASSGETGSTGELFF
TRBD1 | TRBJ2-2 | TRBV15 | - | TGTGCCACCACATCAGGGGGCACCGGGGAGCTGTTTTTT | CATTSGGTGELFF
- | TRBJ1-1 | TRBV5-1 | - | TGCGCCAGCAGCTTGGGCGGTGGGGCTGGGGCTTTCTTT | CASSLGGGAGAFF
- | TRBJ1-4 | TRBV4-1 | - | TGCGCCAGCAGCCAAGGACAGCTGAATGAAAAACTGTTTTTT | CASSQGQLNEKLFF
TRBD1 | TRBJ1-4 | TRBV5-5 | - | TGTGCCAGCAGCTTCCCGGGACAGGGAAATGAAAAACTGTTTTTT | CASSFPGQGNEKLFF
- | TRBJ1-5 | TRBV10-1 | - | TGCGCCAGCAGTGACAGGGGCCCTCAGCCCCAGCATTTT | CASSDRGPQPQHF
TRBD1 | TRBJ2-1 | TRBV6-5 | - | TGTGCCAGCACCTACTCTCGTGGGACAGGGGGCACTGAGCAGTTCTTC | CASTYSRGTGGTEQFF
TRBD1 | TRBJ1-1 | TRBV24-1 | - | TGTGCCACCAGGGACAGGGGGCATGAAGCTTTCTTT | CATRDRGHEAFF
- | TRBJ1-1 | TRBV5-1 | - | TGCGCCAGCAGAAGGGGCCGGGACACTGAAGCTTTCTTT | CASRRGRDTEAFF
TRBD2 | TRBJ2-1 | TRBV28 | - | TGTGCCAGCAGTTATCGAGCGGGGGGAAATGAGCAGTTCTTC | CASSYRAGGNEQFF
TRBD2 | TRBJ2-1 | TRBV15 | - | TGTGCCACCAGGGATTGGGCTAGCGGGGACAATGAGCAGTTCTTC | CATRDWASGDNEQFF
- | TRBJ1-6 | TRBV3-1/TRBV3-2 | - | TGTGCCAGCAGCCAAGATCAGGGTAGCCGATCACCCCTCCACTTT | CASSQDQGSRSPLHF
TRBD1 | TRBJ2-7 | TRBV11-2 | - | TGTGCCAGCACAGGGGGCAGGAAGAGCTCCTACGAGCAGTACTTC | CASTGGRKSSYEQYF
TRBD1 | TRBJ1-2 | TRBV5-1 | - | TGCGCCAGCAGCGCCTCCAGTGGTCAGGGGGCATTTGGCTACACCTTC | CASSASSGQGAFGYTF
TRBD1 | TRBJ1-1 | TRBV3-1/TRBV3-2 | - | TGTGCCAGCAGCCAAGGACAGGGGAGGGGTTTGGGGCGGACTGAAGCTTTCTTT | CASSQGQGRGLGRTEAFF
TRBD2 | TRBJ2-2 | TRBV11-2 | - | TGTGCCAGCAGCTTAGCGGGGGGGCAAACCGGGGAGCTGTTTTTT | CASSLAGGQTGELFF
- | TRBJ2-2 | TRBV4-1 | - | TGCGCCAGCAGCCTGCAGCAGGGCACCGGGGAGCTGTTTTTT | CASSLQQGTGELFF